This T cell receptor (beta chain) was recorded in a study of T cell responses to AZD1222 COVID-19 vaccine. Study background: Second-dose intervals of approximately 4 or approximately 12 weeks were pooled.

Study-wide results and limits: Spike-specific TCRs gained breadth and depth after people received two AZD1222 doses. Just a handful of people given AZD1222 tested seropositive at baseline. Spike regions recognized by vaccine-associated CD4 TCRs spanned the protein, led by 160-218 and 743-854.

On this clone: Its antigen is unidentified.

Only in-frame clones appear in the TCRdb table, and some are missing; sequencing was by immunoSEQ multiplex PCR. Among roughly 180,000 clones listed, 85% to 95% were seen once. CDR3 length equals 14 residues. CDR1 SQVTM and CDR2 ANQGSEA come from the germline V gene. The ends lost 6 bases at V and 3 bases at J; junction bases unmatched: 10. Specimen: peripheral blood, collected on day 0 of AZD1222 vaccination. This chain links TRBV29-1 with TRBJ1-1; 7 nucleotides agree with TRBD1. The receptor was isolated from an adult in good health. The CDR3 nucleotides read TGCAGCGTCATTACTATCAGGGGGTACACTGAAGCTTTCTTT. This gives the protein CSVITIRGYTEAFF.